The 18 T cell receptor beta chains presented below share a single source sample, sequenced in a study of blood T cell repertoires in COVID-19. TCRdb keeps only in-frame clones here, not all; method: immunoSEQ multiplex PCR. The table has 150,000 or so clones, roughly 85% seen once. The sequencing input was peripheral blood. The receptors derive from a woman aged 45-65 years with COVID-19, enrolled during active disease.

In this sample, this clone turned up once. The sample carries other DNA sequences with the same CDR3. The CDR3 DNA reads TGTGCCAGCAGTGAAACTGGAGATACGCAGTATTTT. It encodes CASSETGDTQYF. The chain links TRBV6-1 to TRBJ2-3; no firm D call. The CDR3 has 12 amino acids. CDR1 and CDR2 from the germline V gene are MNHNS and SASEGT. V was clipped by 2 bases and J by 5 bases, with 5 bases between them.

This clone was observed a single time. V is TRBV24-1 and J is TRBJ1-3; 8 bases match TRBD1. The trim removed 3 bases at V and 4 bases at J, leaving 7 bases unmatched. The V gene's germline CDR1 is KGHDR and CDR2 SFDVKD. The CDR3 contains 16 residues. The CDR3 region has the DNA TGTGCCACCAGTGATCCGGGACAGGCGTCGGGAAACACCATATATTTT. Translated: CATSDPGQASGNTIYF.

The chain is built from TRBV27 and TRBJ2-2; 16 bases are shared with TRBD2. The CDR3 covers 16 residues. CDR1 and CDR2 from the germline V gene are MNHEY and SMNVEV (reference sequence). Trimming cost V 5 bases and J 6 bases; bases outside gene matches: 3. For the CDR3, the DNA is TGTGCCAGCAGTGACGGGACTAGCGGGGGGGCCGGGGAGCTGTTTTTT. This translates into CASSDGTSGGAGELFF.

The chain recombines TRBV5-8 with TRBJ2-3; 13 nucleotides align to TRBD2. This CDR3 is built from 17 residues. From germline, CDR1 is SGHTS and CDR2 YDEGEE. The V and J ends lost 0 bases and 0 bases, in that order; junction bases with no gene match: 1. CDR3 protein: CASSLGLAGGSTDTQYF. The CDR3 DNA reads TGTGCCAGCAGCTTGGGACTAGCGGGGGGTAGCACAGATACGCAGTATTTT.

This chain uses TRBV19 with TRBJ1-2; D might be TRBD1 (6 bases). This CDR3 is 15 amino acids long. V lost 4 bases, J lost 4 bases, and 16 bases lay in between. Germline-derived CDR1 and CDR2 are LNHDA and SQIVND (reference sequence). The CDR3 is CASSTLRTATYGYTF. CDR3 nucleotide sequence: TGTGCCAGTAGTACCCTCCGGACAGCAACCTATGGCTACACCTTC.

The chain employs TRBV6-5 and TRBJ2-5, with TRBD2 matching over 9 bases. Germline CDR1 MNHEY, CDR2 SVGAGI. CDR3 length: 14 residues. Trimming at V came to 11 bases and at J to 5 bases, leaving 12 bases not matched to a gene. CDR3 in amino acids: CACRRRGGTETQYF. The CDR3, as DNA: TGTGCCTGCCGAAGGCGGGGGGGCACGGAGACCCAGTACTTC.

This chain links TRBV6-5 with TRBJ2-7; 8 bases match TRBD2. Germline CDR1 is MNHEY and CDR2 is SVGAGI. J was trimmed by 2 bases and V by 5 bases; bases with no gene match: 5. The CDR3 sequence is 14 residues long. CDR3 nucleotides: TGTGCCAGCAGTCGGCCGGGGGGGGCCTACGAGCAGTACTTC. Residues: CASSRPGGAYEQYF.

V gene TRBV7-9 combines with J gene TRBJ1-2; possibly TRBD1 for D (5 bases). Germline CDR1 SEHNR, CDR2 FQNEAQ (reference sequence). The CDR3 extends over 15 amino acids. Between the trimmed V and J ends, which lost 6 bases and 6 bases, there was a span of 20 bases. CDR3 sequence reads: CASRQYKGEINGYTF. CDR3 DNA sequence: TGTGCCAGCAGGCAATATAAAGGGGAAATCAATGGCTACACCTTC. Variable domain in full (rest from reference TRBV7-9 and TRBJ1-2): DTGVSQNPRHKITKRGQNVTFRCDPISEHNRLYWYRQTLGQGPEFLTYFQNEAQLEKSRLLSDRFSAERPKGSFSTLEIQRTEQGDSAMYLCASRQYKGEINGYTFGSGTRLTVV.

The rearrangement links TRBV6-1 to TRBJ1-1; tentative D call: TRBD1 (6 bases). Trimming left V 2 bases short and J 8 bases short, with 9 bases between. This CDR3 contains 12 residues. Germline V lookup: CDR1 MNHNS, CDR2 SASEGT. CDR3 residues: CASSERDREAFF. CDR3 sequence (DNA): TGTGCCAGCAGTGAACGAGACAGGGAAGCTTTCTTT.

The V and J genes are TRBV5-1 and TRBJ1-1, with 7 bases aligning to TRBD1. V gave up 3 bases and J gave up 3 bases; unmatched junction bases: 8. The germline CDR1 and CDR2 sequences are SGHRS and YFSETQ. The CDR3 spans 15 residues. In nucleotides, the CDR3 is TGCGCCAGCAGCTCGGGGATAGACAGGGACACTGAAGCTTTCTTT. Translating gives CASSSGIDRDTEAFF. Drawing the rest from reference TRBV5-1 and TRBJ1-1, the complete variable domain is KAGVTQTPRYLIKTRGQQVTLSCSPISGHRSVSWYQQTPGQGLQFLFEYFSETQRNKGNFPGRFSGRQFSNSRSEMNVSTLELGDSALYLCASSSGIDRDTEAFFGQGTRLTVV.

The gene calls are TRBV5-1 and TRBJ2-5; 9 positions agree with TRBD2. Germline trimming cut 1 base from V and 4 bases from J; bases unmatched to any gene: 5. CDR1 SGHRS and CDR2 YFSETQ come from the germline V gene. There are 15 residues in the CDR3. CDR3 nucleotides: TGCGCCAGCAGCTTGCAAGCGGGGGGTTTAGAGACCCAGTACTTC. Translation: CASSLQAGGLETQYF.

The chain joins TRBV2 to TRBJ1-1, with a tentative D call TRBD1 (5 bases). CDR1 and CDR2 from the germline V gene are SNHLY and FYNNEI. V shed 6 bases and J shed 4 bases, with 15 bases lying between them. The CDR3 spans 14 residues. CDR3 DNA sequence: TGTGCCAGCAGCCTTTTGGGGGGGAGCACTGAAGCTTTCTTT. It is translated as CASSLLGGSTEAFF.

The chain carries TRBV18 and TRBJ2-2; TRBD1 matches 7 bases. Trimming removed 2 bases from V and 5 bases from J; junction bases left unmatched: 8. Germline V CDR1 and CDR2: KGHSH, LQKENI. This CDR3 comprises 16 residues. The CDR3 sequence is CASSPYATGMTGELFF. CDR3 DNA: TGTGCCAGCTCACCATACGCGACAGGGATGACCGGGGAGCTGTTTTTT.

The rearrangement joins TRBV18 to TRBJ2-7, with TRBD1 identical over 8 bases. The V segment lost 2 bases and the J segment 1 base; nucleotides outside the gene matches: 1. Germline lookup yields CDR1 KGHSH and CDR2 LQKENI. The CDR3 extends over 14 amino acids. CDR3 DNA sequence: TGTGCCAGCTCACCAAGGACAGGGTCCTACGAGCAGTACTTC. Its protein product is CASSPRTGSYEQYF.

CDR3 in amino acids: CASSLKRGYEQYF. The CDR3 region has the DNA TGTGCCAGCAGCTTGAAGCGGGGCTACGAGCAGTACTTC. The rearrangement links TRBV7-2 to TRBJ2-7; 7 bases agree with TRBD2. Germline V gene lookup returns CDR1 SGHTA and CDR2 FQGNSA. The CDR3 is 13 amino acids. Trimming at V came to 3 bases and at J to 3 bases, leaving 2 bases not matched to a gene.

This clone came up a few times. The gene calls are TRBV23-1 and TRBJ1-5; D uncertain. TRBV23-1 is designated an ORF whose function remains uncertain. CDR3 length: 12 residues. V lost 0 bases and J 6 bases, leaving 3 bases between the germline ends. CDR3 region: CASSQSAQPQHF. CDR3 bases: TGCGCCAGCAGTCAATCGGCTCAGCCCCAGCATTTT.

This rearrangement joins TRBV7-6 to TRBJ2-1; 13 nucleotides line up with TRBD2. Germline V gene data show CDR1 as SGHVS and CDR2 as FNYEAQ. Trimming at V came to 5 bases and at J to 6 bases, leaving 4 bases not matched to a gene. The CDR3 is 15 amino acids. The CDR3: CASSLLAGGPNEQFF. The CDR3 DNA sequence: TGTGCCAGCAGCCTACTAGCGGGGGGGCCCAATGAGCAGTTCTTC.

This chain connects TRBV18 to TRBJ1-1, with 9 bases that match TRBD1. V was clipped by 4 bases and J by 5 bases; unmatched bases: 8. The V gene's germline CDR1 is KGHSH and CDR2 LQKENI. The CDR3 is 15 residues long. CDR3 DNA: TGTGCCAGCTCACACTCGGACAGGGGAGGAACTGAAGCTTTCTTT. It yields the protein CASSHSDRGGTEAFF.